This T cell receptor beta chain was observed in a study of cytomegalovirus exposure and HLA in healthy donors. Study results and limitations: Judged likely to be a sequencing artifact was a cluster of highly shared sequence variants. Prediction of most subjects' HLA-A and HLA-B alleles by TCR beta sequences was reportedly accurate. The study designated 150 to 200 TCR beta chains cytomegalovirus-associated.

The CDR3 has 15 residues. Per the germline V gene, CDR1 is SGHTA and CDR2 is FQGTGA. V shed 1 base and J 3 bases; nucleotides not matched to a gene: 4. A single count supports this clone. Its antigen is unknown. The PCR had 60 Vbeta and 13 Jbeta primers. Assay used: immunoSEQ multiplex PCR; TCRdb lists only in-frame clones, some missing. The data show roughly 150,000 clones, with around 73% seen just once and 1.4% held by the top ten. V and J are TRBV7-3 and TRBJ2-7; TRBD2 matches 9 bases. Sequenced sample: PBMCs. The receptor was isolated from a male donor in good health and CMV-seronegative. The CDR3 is CASSLSSGGSYEQYF. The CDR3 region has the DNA TGTGCCAGCAGCTTAAGTAGCGGGGGAAGCTACGAGCAGTACTTC.